These 21 T cell receptor beta chains share one sample of origin, sequenced in a study of early T cells in non-severe SARS-CoV-2 infection. Via MiXCR, TCRdb re-called the 5' RACE reads, giving one row per CDR3 protein. The sample has approximately 76,000 distinct CDR3 sequences, around 11% seen once. Specimen: whole blood. The receptors derive from an adult who was a healthcare worker with PCR-confirmed SARS-CoV-2 infection or an uninfected control (not recorded which).

J is TRBJ1-5 and V is TRBV20-1; unclear D gene. CDR1 and CDR2 from the germline V gene are DFQATT and SNEGSKA (reference sequence). Trimming pared 1 base from V and 1 base from J, leaving 8 bases between. This CDR3 has 14 residues. The CDR3 DNA reads TGCAGTGCTAGAGGGCCCTTGAGCAATCAGCCCCAGCATTTT. Its translation: CSARGPLSNQPQHF.

This clonotype came up many times. The chain couples TRBV5-1 to TRBJ2-7; D not resolved. This CDR3 is 14 amino acids long. Germline CDR1 SGHRS, CDR2 YFSETQ. V was shortened by 0 bases and J by 2 bases, with 9 bases between the two germline ends. The CDR3 DNA sequence: TGCGCCAGCAGCTTGGGGGGAACTCCCTACGAGCAGTACTTC. It specifies CASSLGGTPYEQYF.

This clonotype was seen repeatedly, ten times or more. The chain carries TRBV6-6 and TRBJ1-2; D is undetermined. This CDR3 has 14 amino acids. Trimming took off 0 bases at V and 0 bases at J, with 5 bases between the two ends. In germline, CDR1 is MNHNY, CDR2 SVGAGI (reference sequence). CDR3 loop: CASSYSQTNYGYTF. The CDR3 coding sequence is TGTGCCAGCAGTTACTCCCAAACTAACTATGGCTACACCTTC.

The chain carries TRBV5-1 and TRBJ2-1, with unresolved D. Germline V gene lookup returns CDR1 SGHRS and CDR2 YFSETQ. V was pared by 2 bases and J by 8 bases, with 2 bases between. This CDR3 comprises 10 residues. CDR3 in amino acids: CASSFDEQFF. The CDR3 DNA is TGCGCCAGCAGCTTCGATGAGCAGTTCTTC.

There are many counts of this clonotype. This chain links TRBV7-2 with TRBJ1-2; TRBD1 agrees at 8 bases. Germline V lookup: CDR1 SGHTA, CDR2 FQGNSA. V dropped 4 bases and J dropped 7; count of bases not matched to a gene: 11. There are 15 residues in the CDR3. The CDR3 region has the DNA TGTGCCAGCAGCTCCACTTCGACAGGGGCTGGTGGCTACACCTTC. Its translation: CASSSTSTGAGGYTF.

This sequence joins TRBV5-4 and TRBJ2-3; weak D call: TRBD2 (7 bases). The CDR3 runs 17 residues. The V gene's germline CDR1 is SGHNT and CDR2 YYREEE (reference sequence). Trimming left V 0 bases short and J 4 bases short, with 18 bases between. CDR3 nucleotide sequence: TGTGCCAGCAGCTTGGGGGGGGGCCTAGGGACGGCAGATACGCAGTATTTT. This translates into CASSLGGGLGTADTQYF.

The chain links TRBV6-2 or TRBV6-3 to TRBJ2-2; D is uncertain. CDR1 and CDR2 (germline): MNHEY, SVGEGT. The CDR3 extends over 12 amino acids. Trimming took 7 bases from V and 0 from J, leaving 3 bases between them. This chain's CDR3 is CASTTNTGELFF. The DNA for the CDR3 is TGTGCCAGCACGACGAACACCGGGGAGCTGTTTTTT.

This clonotype was observed at least ten times. The chain is built from TRBV6-5 and TRBJ2-2; possibly TRBD1 or TRBD2 for D (6 bases each). Looked up from germline, CDR1 is MNHEY and CDR2 is SVGAGI. CDR3 length: 14 residues. The V end lost 5 bases, the J end lost 7 bases, and 14 bases lay between the germline ends. The CDR3 spells CASSATGAGGELFF. CDR3 coding DNA: TGTGCCAGCAGTGCTACGGGGGCCGGCGGGGAGCTGTTTTTT.

This rearrangement joins TRBV25-1 to TRBJ2-7, with 7 positions matching TRBD2. Unmatched junction bases numbered 5, after V lost 4 bases and J lost 5 bases. CDR1 MGHDK and CDR2 SYGVNS come from the germline V gene. There are 13 residues in the CDR3. The CDR3 DNA is TGTGCCAGCAGTGGGACTAGTCTAAACGAGCAGTACTTC. Its protein is CASSGTSLNEQYF.

This clonotype was counted between two and nine times. This rearrangement joins TRBV6-2 or TRBV6-3 to TRBJ2-5; 8 nucleotides line up with TRBD1. CDR3 size: 14 residues. Trimming at V came to 6 bases and at J to 1 base, leaving 4 bases not matched to a gene. CDR1 MNHEY and CDR2 SVGEGT come from the germline V gene. The chain's CDR3 is CASSRQGIQETQYF. The DNA for the CDR3 is TGTGCCAGCAGCCGACAGGGGATCCAAGAGACCCAGTACTTC.

This clonotype was seen a handful of times. The rearrangement links TRBV6-5 to TRBJ1-5; D may be TRBD1 (5 bases). CDR1 is MNHEY and CDR2 is SVGAGI in the germline V gene. V lost 6 bases to trimming and J lost 2 bases, with 14 bases between them. The CDR3 length is 15 residues. The chain's CDR3 is CASSAGTAGNQPQHF. In DNA form, the CDR3 reads TGTGCCAGCAGCGCCGGGACGGCGGGCAATCAGCCCCAGCATTTT.

This clonotype turned up a few times. This chain joins TRBV20-1 and TRBJ2-2; a weak D match, TRBD1 (6 bases). The V gene's germline CDR1 is DFQATT and CDR2 SNEGSKA (reference sequence). This CDR3 spans 12 amino acids. V was shortened by 5 bases and J by 6 bases, with 10 bases between the two germline ends. The CDR3 region is CSAVTGSGELFF. For the CDR3, the DNA is TGCAGTGCTGTCACAGGGTCCGGGGAGCTGTTTTTT.

This clonotype was seen repeatedly, ten times or more. This chain links TRBV5-1 with TRBJ2-3, with TRBD2 as a possible D gene (5 bases). The CDR3 has 15 residues. Germline assignment: CDR1 SGHRS and CDR2 YFSETQ. V was pared by 0 bases and J by 0 bases, with 8 bases between. CDR3 nucleotides: TGCGCCAGCAGCTTGGGCGGGCGAAGCACAGATACGCAGTATTTT. This sequence encodes CASSLGGRSTDTQYF.

This rearrangement joins TRBV29-1 to TRBJ1-1, with 8 bases fitting TRBD1. Germline CDR1 and CDR2: SQVTM and ANQGSEA. This CDR3 has 12 amino acids. V gave up 6 bases and J gave up 3 bases; unmatched junction bases: 3. This chain's CDR3 is CSVGQGDTEAFF. Written as DNA, the CDR3 is TGCAGCGTCGGACAGGGAGACACTGAAGCTTTCTTT.

V usage is TRBV5-6 and J usage is TRBJ1-6; 7 bases align to TRBD1. V lost 4 bases and J lost 9; bases outside the gene matches: 10. The CDR3 runs 15 residues. The germline V gene encodes CDR1 SGHDT and CDR2 YYEEEE. The CDR3: CASSLNYRGSSPLHF. The CDR3 DNA reads TGTGCCAGCAGCCTGAATTACAGGGGAAGTTCACCCCTCCACTTT.

Turning to this clonotype: A much larger clone lies one base from this, so it may be a read error. The chain uses TRBV6-6 and TRBJ2-5; 9 nucleotides match TRBD2. V shed 10 bases and J 2 bases; nucleotides not matched to a gene: 14. The CDR3 has 16 residues. Germline CDR1 MNHNY, CDR2 SVGAGI (reference sequence). The CDR3 coding sequence is TGTGCCAACAGCCCCATAGCGGGGGTCCTACAAGAGACCCAGTACTTC. It is translated as CANSPIAGVLQETQYF.

For this clonotype: A much larger clone sits a single nucleotide away, making a read error possible. This CDR3 is CVSDRGDRGIGEQYF. In DNA, the CDR3 is TGCGTCAGCGACCGTGGGGACAGGGGAATCGGCGAGCAGTACTTC. The rearrangement joins TRBV5-1 to TRBJ2-7; 10 bases match TRBD1. This CDR3 spans 15 amino acids. Per germline, CDR1 SGHRS and CDR2 YFSETQ.

Concerning this clonotype: The junction departs from germline at one end; a sequencing error may be responsible. The CDR3 nucleotides read TGTGTCAGCAGCCCCCGGACAGGATTAGCCAAAAACATTCAGTACTTC. Translation gives CVSSPRTGLAKNIQYF. This chain joins TRBV7-6 and TRBJ2-4, with 7 bases aligning to TRBD1. Germline V lookup: CDR1 SGHVS, CDR2 FNYEAQ. The CDR3 loop spans 16 amino acids. Drawing the rest from reference TRBV7-6 and TRBJ2-4, the complete variable domain is GAGVSQSPRYKVTKRGQDVALRCDPISGHVSLYWYRQALGQGPEFLTYFNYEAQQDKSGLPNDRFSAERPEGSISTLTIQRTEQRDSAMYRCVSSPRTGLAKNIQYFGAGTRLSVL.

This clonotype has more than one count but fewer than ten. J is TRBJ2-3 and V is TRBV7-3; the match to TRBD2 covers 11 bases. V lost 0 bases to trimming and J lost 4 bases; unmatched junction nucleotides: 3. Germline lookup yields CDR1 SGHTA and CDR2 FQGTGA. The CDR3 sequence is 16 residues long. CDR3 region: CASSLTGLAESDTQYF. Here the CDR3 DNA reads TGTGCCAGCAGCTTAACGGGACTAGCGGAGTCAGATACGCAGTATTTT.

The chain joins TRBV25-1 to TRBJ2-5; 12 bases align to TRBD2. Germline V gene data show CDR1 as MGHDK and CDR2 as SYGVNS. After removal of 4 bases from V and 4 bases from J, the junction contained 7 bases not matched to a gene. The CDR3 is 16 amino acids. In nucleotides, the CDR3 is TGTGCCAGCAGTGCGGACCTAGCGGGGGGGCCAGAGACCCAGTACTTC. It translates to CASSADLAGGPETQYF.

This clonotype was recorded a few times. The chain recombines TRBV6-6 with TRBJ2-7, with D perhaps matching TRBD1 (5 bases). There are 15 residues in the CDR3. Per the germline V gene, CDR1 is MNHNY and CDR2 is SVGAGI (reference sequence). V was cut by 5 bases and J by 3 bases, with 17 bases left in between. The CDR3 is CASSHPRQGYYEQYF. The CDR3 bases are TGTGCCAGCAGTCACCCGCGGCAGGGCTACTACGAGCAGTACTTC.